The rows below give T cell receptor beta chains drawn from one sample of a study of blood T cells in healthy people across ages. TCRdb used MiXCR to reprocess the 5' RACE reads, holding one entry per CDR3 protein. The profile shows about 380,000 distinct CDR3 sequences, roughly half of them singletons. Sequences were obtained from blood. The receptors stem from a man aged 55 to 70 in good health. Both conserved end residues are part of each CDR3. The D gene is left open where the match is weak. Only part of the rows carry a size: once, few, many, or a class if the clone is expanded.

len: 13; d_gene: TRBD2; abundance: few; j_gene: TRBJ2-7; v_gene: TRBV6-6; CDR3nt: TGTGCCACCGCGGTTGGCGGGGGTTACGAGCAGTACTTC; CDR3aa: CATAVGGGYEQYF
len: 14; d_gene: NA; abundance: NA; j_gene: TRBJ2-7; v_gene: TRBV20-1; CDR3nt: TGCAGTGCTAGTCCTTCTGTTCAGCGCGGCGAGCAGTACTTC; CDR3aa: CSASPSVQRGEQYF
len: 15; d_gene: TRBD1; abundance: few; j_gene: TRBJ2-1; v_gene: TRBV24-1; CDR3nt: TGTGCCACCAGTGCAACGGACAGGGGGAAGGATGAGCAGTTCTTC; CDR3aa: CATSATDRGKDEQFF
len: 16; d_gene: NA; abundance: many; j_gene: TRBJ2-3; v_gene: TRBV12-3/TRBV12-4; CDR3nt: TGTGCCAGCCGCCCAGCCAGGGGCCGTAGCACAGATACGCAGTATTTT; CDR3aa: CASRPARGRSTDTQYF
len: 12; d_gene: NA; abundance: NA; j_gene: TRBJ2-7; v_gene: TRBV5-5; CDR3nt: TGTGCCAGCGGGGCCAGTACCTACGAGCAGTACTTC; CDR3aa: CASGASTYEQYF
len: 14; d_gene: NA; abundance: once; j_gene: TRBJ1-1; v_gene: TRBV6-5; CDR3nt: TGTGCCAGCAAGCCCGAGTATCTGAACACTGAAGCTTTCTTT; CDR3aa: CASKPEYLNTEAFF
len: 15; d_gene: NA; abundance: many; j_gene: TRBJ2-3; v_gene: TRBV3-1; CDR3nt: TGTGCCAGCAGCCAACTGTCCGGGGCGGGAGATACGCAGTATTTT; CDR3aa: CASSQLSGAGDTQYF
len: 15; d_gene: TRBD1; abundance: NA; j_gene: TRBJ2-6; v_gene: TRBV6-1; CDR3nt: TGTGCCAGCAGTGGGGACAGCTCTGGGGCCAACGTCCTGACTTTC; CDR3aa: CASSGDSSGANVLTF
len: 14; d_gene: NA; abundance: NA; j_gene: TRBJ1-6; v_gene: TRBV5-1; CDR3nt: TGCGCCAGCAGCTCGGGACTTACGAATTCACCCCTCCACTTT; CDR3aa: CASSSGLTNSPLHF
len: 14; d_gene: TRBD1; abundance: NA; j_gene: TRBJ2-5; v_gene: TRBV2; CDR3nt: TGTGCCAGCACGAGGGACAGGTCCGTGGAGACCCAGTACTTC; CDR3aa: CASTRDRSVETQYF
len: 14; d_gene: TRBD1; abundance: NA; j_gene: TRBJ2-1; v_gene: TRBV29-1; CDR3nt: TGCAGCGGCTCCGGGACAGGGATCCTTAATGGGCAGTTCTTC; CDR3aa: CSGSGTGILNGQFF
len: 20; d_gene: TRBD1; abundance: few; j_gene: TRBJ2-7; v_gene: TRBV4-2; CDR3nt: TGTGCCAGCAGCCAAGAGATTGCTATCCGTCGGGACAGCTGGTCCTACGAGCAGTACTTC; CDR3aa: CASSQEIAIRRDSWSYEQYF
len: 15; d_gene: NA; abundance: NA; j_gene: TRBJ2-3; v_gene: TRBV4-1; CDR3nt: TGCGCCAGCAGCCTCGTAGAAACTCCGGCAGATACGCAGTATTTT; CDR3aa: CASSLVETPADTQYF
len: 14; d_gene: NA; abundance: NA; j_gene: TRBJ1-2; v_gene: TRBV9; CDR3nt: TGTGCCAGCAGCGCCGACCCCAGGGTAGGCGGCTACACCTTC; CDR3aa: CASSADPRVGGYTF
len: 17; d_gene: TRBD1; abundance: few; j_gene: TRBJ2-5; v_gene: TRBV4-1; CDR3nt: TGCGCCAGCAGCTCCGACGGACAGGGGGCAGTTAAAGAGACCCAGTACTTC; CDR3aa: CASSSDGQGAVKETQYF
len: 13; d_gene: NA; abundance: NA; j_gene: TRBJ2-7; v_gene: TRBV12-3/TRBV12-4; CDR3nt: TGTGCCAGCAGTCTCAAACAGGGTTTGGAGCAGTACTTC; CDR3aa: CASSLKQGLEQYF
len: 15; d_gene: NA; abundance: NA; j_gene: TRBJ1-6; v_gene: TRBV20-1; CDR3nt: TGCAGTGCTAGAGAGCTGGAGGGGGGCATTTCACCCCTCCACTTT; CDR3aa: CSARELEGGISPLHF
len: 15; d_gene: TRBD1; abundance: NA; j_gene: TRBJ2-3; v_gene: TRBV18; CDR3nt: TGTGCCAGCTCACCCTTCGGACAGGGCTCAGATACGCAGTATTTT; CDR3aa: CASSPFGQGSDTQYF
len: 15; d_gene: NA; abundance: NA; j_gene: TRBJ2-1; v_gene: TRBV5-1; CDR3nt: TGCGCCAGCAGCCCCGCTAGCGCGGGGACAGTTGAGCAGTTCTTC; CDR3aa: CASSPASAGTVEQFF
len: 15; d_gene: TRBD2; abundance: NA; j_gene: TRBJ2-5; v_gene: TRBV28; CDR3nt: TGTGCCAGCAGGGGATTGCGGGAGGACCAAGAGACCCAGTACTTC; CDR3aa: CASRGLREDQETQYF
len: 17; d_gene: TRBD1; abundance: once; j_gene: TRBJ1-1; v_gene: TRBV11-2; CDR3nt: TGTGCCAGCAGCTTCCACCCCGCCCGGACAGGGGACACTGAAGCTTTCTTT; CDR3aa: CASSFHPARTGDTEAFF
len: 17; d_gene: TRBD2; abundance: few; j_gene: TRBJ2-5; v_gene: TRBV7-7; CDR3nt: TGTGCTAGCAGCTTAGGGGGGCTAGCGGGGATTAAAGAGACCCAGTACTTC; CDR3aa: CASSLGGLAGIKETQYF
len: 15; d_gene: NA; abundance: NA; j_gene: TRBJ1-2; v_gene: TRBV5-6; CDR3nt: TGTGCCAGCAGCTTCCTTGGAGGCCGTCACTATGGCTACACCTTC; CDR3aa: CASSFLGGRHYGYTF
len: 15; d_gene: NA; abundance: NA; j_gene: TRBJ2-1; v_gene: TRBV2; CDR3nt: TGTGCCAGCAGTGAAGCCAGGGGAACGTTCAATGAGCAGTTCTTC; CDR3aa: CASSEARGTFNEQFF
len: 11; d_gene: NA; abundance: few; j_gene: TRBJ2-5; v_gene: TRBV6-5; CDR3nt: TGTGCCAGCAGTTACCAGGGGACCCAGTACTTC; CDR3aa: CASSYQGTQYF
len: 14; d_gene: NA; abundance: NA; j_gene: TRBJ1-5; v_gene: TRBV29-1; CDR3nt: TGCAGCGTTGATGGGTGGCGCGTGGTAGGACACCAGCATTTT; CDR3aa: CSVDGWRVVGHQHF
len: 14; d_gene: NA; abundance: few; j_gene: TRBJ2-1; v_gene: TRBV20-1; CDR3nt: TGCAGTGCTAGATTCAAGGGCCCCTACAATGAGCAGTTCTTC; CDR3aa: CSARFKGPYNEQFF
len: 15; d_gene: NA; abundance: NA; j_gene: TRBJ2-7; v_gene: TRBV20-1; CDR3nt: TGCAGTGCTAGAGATGGGGACTCCATCTCCTACGAGCAGTACTTC; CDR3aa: CSARDGDSISYEQYF
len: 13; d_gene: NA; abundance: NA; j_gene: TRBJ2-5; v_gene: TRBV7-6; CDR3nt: TGTGCCAGCAGCTTAGCGCTGTCGACAGAGCAGTACTTC; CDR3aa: CASSLALSTEQYF
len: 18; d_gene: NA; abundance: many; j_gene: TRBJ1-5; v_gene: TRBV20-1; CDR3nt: TGCAGTGCTAGACCTCTTGACATCTTGAGGGCTAGCAATCAGCCCCAGCATTTT; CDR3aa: CSARPLDILRASNQPQHF
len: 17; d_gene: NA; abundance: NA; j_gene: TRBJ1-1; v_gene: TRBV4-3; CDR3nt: TGCGCCAGCAACCAAGATTGGTCCCAGCAATCGAACACTGAAGCTTTCTTT; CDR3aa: CASNQDWSQQSNTEAFF
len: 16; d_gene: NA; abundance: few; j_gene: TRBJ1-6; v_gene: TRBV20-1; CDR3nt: TGCAGTGCTAGAGAGGCGGCCAGCTCCTATAATTCACCCCTCCACTTT; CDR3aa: CSAREAASSYNSPLHF
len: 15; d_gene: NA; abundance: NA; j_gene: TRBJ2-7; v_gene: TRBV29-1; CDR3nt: TGCAGCGTTTCAGATGCCGGGACTCCCGCCTACGAGCAGTACTTC; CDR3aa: CSVSDAGTPAYEQYF
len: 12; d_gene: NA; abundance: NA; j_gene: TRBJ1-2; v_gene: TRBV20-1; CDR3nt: TGCAGTGCTTCACATGATAACTATGGCTACACCTTC; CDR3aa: CSASHDNYGYTF